Below, 3 T cell receptor beta chains from the same sample are listed, as sequenced in a study of blood T cell repertoires in COVID-19. Measured with immunoSEQ multiplex PCR; TCRdb has only the in-frame clones, and not every one. The table has under 200,000 clones, around four fifths seen once; the top ten hold 6.5% to 8%. Sequencing used peripheral blood. Receptor source: a man between 65 and 85 years old with active or convalescent COVID-19.

This clone has a handful of counts. The chain employs TRBV27 and TRBJ2-7; no definite D call. The germline CDR1 and CDR2 sequences are MNHEY and SMNVEV (reference sequence). This CDR3 contains 13 residues. The V and J ends lost 5 bases and 1 base respectively, with 9 bases between them. CDR3 sequence (DNA): TGTGCCAGCAGTCGACACCAATCCTACGAGCAGTACTTC. Translating gives CASSRHQSYEQYF.

This sequence joins TRBV6-5 and TRBJ1-2; maybe TRBD1 (6 bases). The germline gives CDR1 MNHEY, CDR2 SVGAGI. V lost 6 bases and J 0 bases, leaving 14 bases between the germline ends. The length of the CDR3 is 15 residues. The CDR3 region has the DNA TGTGCCAGCAGGCTAGGGGGGACTACTAACTATGGCTACACCTTC. Encoded protein: CASRLGGTTNYGYTF.

The chain couples TRBV4-2 to TRBJ2-7, with 12 bases lining up with TRBD2. Trimming at V came to 4 bases and at J to 6 bases, leaving 10 bases not matched to a gene. This CDR3 region has 16 residues. CDR1 and CDR2 (germline): LGHNA, YNFKEQ. CDR3 sequence (DNA): TGTGCCAGCAGCCGCAACCCCACTAGCGGGGGGTTCGAGCAGTACTTC. The encoded protein is CASSRNPTSGGFEQYF.